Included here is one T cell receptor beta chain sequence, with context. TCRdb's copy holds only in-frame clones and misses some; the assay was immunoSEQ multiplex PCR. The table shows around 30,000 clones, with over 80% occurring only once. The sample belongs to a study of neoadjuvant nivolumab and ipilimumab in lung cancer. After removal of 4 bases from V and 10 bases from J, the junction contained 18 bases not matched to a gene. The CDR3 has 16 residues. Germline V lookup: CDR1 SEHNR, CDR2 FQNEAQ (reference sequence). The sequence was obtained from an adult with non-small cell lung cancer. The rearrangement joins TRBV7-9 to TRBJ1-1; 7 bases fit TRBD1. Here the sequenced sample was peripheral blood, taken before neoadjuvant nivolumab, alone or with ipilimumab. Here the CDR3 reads CASSSTPTTGAIGAFF. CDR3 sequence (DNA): TGTGCCAGCAGCTCAACCCCGACCACAGGGGCGATCGGAGCTTTCTTT. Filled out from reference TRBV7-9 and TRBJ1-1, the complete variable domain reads DTGVSQNPRHKITKRGQNVTFRCDPISEHNRLYWYRQTLGQGPEFLTYFQNEAQLEKSRLLSDRFSAERPKGSFSTLEIQRTEQGDSAMYLCASSSTPTTGAIGAFFGQGTRLTVV.